This T cell receptor (beta chain) stems from a study of regulatory T cells in long-lasting Graves disease. At the level of the study: Patients newly diagnosed with Graves' had been on antithyroid drugs for under 3 months.

The time point here: newly diagnosed GD, antithyroid drugs for less than 3 months. PBMCs provided the RNA from which the TCR library was made. Through Arm-PCR of CDR3 regions and iRepertoire HTBI primers, TCR beta libraries were built. TCRdb ran MiXCR on the multiplex PCR reads and lists one entry per CDR3 protein. The sample yields fewer than 550,000 distinct CDR3 sequences, 15% to 20% seen once. The CDR3 covers 16 residues. Trimming pared 1 base from V and 0 bases from J, leaving 7 bases between. This clonotype was detected a few times. These same data were also listed under a study on T cells in Graves' hyperthyroidism and ophthalmopathy. As that study records: Separation of ophthalmopathy from stable hyperthyroidism was achieved by a 13 V-J model.

The clonotype comes from a woman aged 40-65 years with Graves disease. This chain uses TRBV12-3 or TRBV12-4 with TRBJ2-6, with D possibly being TRBD1 (5 bases). The sequencing used peripheral blood mononuclear cells (PBMCs), collected at new diagnosis, from a patient treated with antithyroid drugs. The CDR3: CASSLGQHSGANVLTF. As DNA, the CDR3 is TGTGCCAGCAGTTTAGGACAGCACTCTGGGGCCAACGTCCTGACTTTC.